These 4 T cell receptor beta chains were sequenced from one sample in a study of T-cell memory formation after mild COVID-19. MiXCR, run by TCRdb on the 5' RACE reads, gives a single entry per CDR3 protein. The table lists approximately 500,000 distinct CDR3 sequences, approximately 25% of them singletons, with around 12% in the top ten. Input material: PBMCs or a T cell subset sorted from them (not recorded which). Receptors were obtained from an adult woman who had mild COVID-19 (a few samples of this study predate the infection). Cell type and time point are not known.

This clonotype was seen a handful of times. The chain links TRBV5-1 to TRBJ2-3, with 9 bases matching TRBD1. This CDR3 region has 14 residues. Looked up from germline, CDR1 is SGHRS and CDR2 is YFSETQ. J gave up 6 bases and V 5 bases, and 7 bases lay outside the gene matches. The CDR3 here is CASRETGGYDTQYF. Written as DNA, the CDR3 is TGCGCCAGCAGAGAGACAGGGGGATATGATACGCAGTATTTT. The variable domain in full, completed from reference TRBV5-1 and TRBJ2-3, reads KAGVTQTPRYLIKTRGQQVTLSCSPISGHRSVSWYQQTPGQGLQFLFEYFSETQRNKGNFPGRFSGRQFSNSRSEMNVSTLELGDSALYLCASRETGGYDTQYFGPGTRLTVL.

The rearrangement joins TRBV7-2 to TRBJ1-1; D remains unclear. V was cut by 3 bases and J by 6 bases, with 11 bases left in between. The CDR3 has 13 amino acids. Germline CDR1 and CDR2: SGHTA and FQGNSA. CDR3 loop: CASSLFGLSEAFF. In DNA form, the CDR3 reads TGTGCCAGCAGCTTGTTTGGGCTCTCTGAAGCTTTCTTT.

The V and J genes are TRBV12-3 or TRBV12-4 and TRBJ1-1; D gene unclear. V lost 1 base and J lost 4, with 10 bases in between. This CDR3 region has 14 residues. CDR3 sequence reads: CASSLGDWGTEAFF. CDR3 bases: TGTGCCAGCAGTTTAGGGGATTGGGGCACTGAAGCTTTCTTT.

The chain recombines TRBV14 with TRBJ2-3, with D perhaps TRBD1 (6 bases). The V end lost 0 bases, the J end lost 6 bases, and 13 bases lay between the germline ends. CDR3 length equals 15 residues. CDR1 and CDR2 (germline): SGHDN, FVKESK. Here the CDR3 reads CASSQDPGVWDTQYF. CDR3 bases: TGTGCCAGCAGCCAAGATCCAGGGGTATGGGATACGCAGTATTTT. Together with reference TRBV14 and TRBJ2-3, the CDR3 gives the full variable domain: EAGVTQFPSHSVIEKGQTVTLRCDPISGHDNLYWYRRVMGKEIKFLLHFVKESKQDESGMPNNRFLAERTGGTYSTLKVQPAELEDSGVYFCASSQDPGVWDTQYFGPGTRLTVL.